These 21 T cell receptor beta chains were all obtained from the same sample, sequenced in a study of blood T cell repertoires in COVID-19. Assay: immunoSEQ multiplex PCR; the TCRdb copy retains only in-frame clones and omits some. The table lists more than 200,000 clones, roughly nine tenths of them singletons. The material sequenced was PBMCs or T cells enriched from blood (not recorded which). These receptors were taken from a woman in her 30s with acute COVID-19.

The chain has TRBV9 and TRBJ1-3; unclear D gene. The CDR3 is 14 residues long. Trimming stripped 0 bases from V and 0 bases from J, with 4 bases between. CDR1 is SGDLS and CDR2 is YYNGEE in the germline V gene. The CDR3 DNA follows: TGTGCCAGCAGCGTAGGAGACTCTGGAAACACCATATATTTT. Residues: CASSVGDSGNTIYF.

This sequence joins TRBV5-6 and TRBJ2-7; 14 nucleotides align to TRBD2. Trimming removed 4 bases from V and 3 bases from J; junction bases left unmatched: 6. The CDR3 runs to 16 residues. CDR1 is SGHDT, CDR2 YYEEEE, per germline. The CDR3 nucleotides read TGTGCCAGCAGCATAGGACTAGCGGGGGGCAACTACGAGCAGTACTTC. Translated: CASSIGLAGGNYEQYF.

As DNA, the CDR3 is TGCAGCGGTGGGACCACGGGACAGGGGGCGGTTGGCACTGAAGCTTTCTTT. This sequence encodes CSGGTTGQGAVGTEAFF. V gene TRBV29-1 combines with J gene TRBJ1-1, with 12 bases identical to TRBD1. V lost 7 bases and J lost 4; bases outside the gene matches: 16. Germline CDR1 SQVTM, CDR2 ANQGSEA. The length of the CDR3 is 17 residues.

J is TRBJ2-1 and V is TRBV2, with D tentatively TRBD2 (5 bases). Per germline, CDR1 SNHLY and CDR2 FYNNEI. This CDR3 contains 13 residues. Trimming shortened V by 7 bases and J by 5 bases, and 12 bases separated the two germline ends. The CDR3 is CASTEDFNNEQFF. CDR3 DNA: TGTGCCAGCACCGAGGACTTTAACAATGAGCAGTTCTTC. The variable domain in full, with the rest retrieved from reference TRBV2 and TRBJ2-1, is EPEVTQTPSHQVTQMGQEVILRCVPISNHLYFYWYRQILGQKVEFLVSFYNNEISEKSEIFDDQFSVERPDGSNFTLKIRSTKLEDSAMYFCASTEDFNNEQFFGPGTRLTVL.

This chain joins TRBV11-2 and TRBJ1-1, with 7 bases lining up with TRBD1. J gave up 11 bases and V 4 bases, and 16 bases lay outside the gene matches. The CDR3 consists of 15 residues. Per germline, CDR1 SGHAT and CDR2 FQNNGV. In nucleotides, the CDR3 is TGTGCCAGCAGCTCCCGATCGGACAGGAGCCTTCGGGCTTTCTTT. This translates into CASSSRSDRSLRAFF.

This chain links TRBV5-6 with TRBJ1-5, with D perhaps matching TRBD1 (5 bases). Germline V gene sequence: CDR1 SGHDT, CDR2 YYEEEE. The CDR3 length is 13 residues. V lost 4 bases to trimming and J lost 9 bases, with 14 bases between them. CDR3 DNA sequence: TGTGCCAGCAGCATCAGGGTTTCAGGGCCCCAGCATTTT. Its translation: CASSIRVSGPQHF.

This clone was seen a single time. The chain links TRBV12-3 or TRBV12-4 to TRBJ1-4; D is uncertain. V was clipped by 6 bases and J by 6 bases, with 8 bases between them. This CDR3 has 12 residues. The CDR3 here is CASRFSDEKLFF. The CDR3, as DNA: TGTGCCAGCAGATTCTCCGATGAAAAACTGTTTTTT.

The V and J genes are TRBV3-1 (or the pseudogene TRBV3-2) and TRBJ2-7; no definite D call. CDR1 is LGHDT, CDR2 YNNKEL, per germline (reference sequence). The V and J ends lost 4 bases and 7 bases respectively, with 8 bases between them. This CDR3 is built from 11 residues. The CDR3 region has the DNA TGTGCCAGCAGCCTAAAAGCGGAGCAGTACTTC. Translating gives CASSLKAEQYF.

The rearrangement uses TRBV6-6 and TRBJ2-1; 11 nucleotides match TRBD2. Germline lookup yields CDR1 MNHNY and CDR2 SVGAGI (reference sequence). CDR3 size: 13 residues. Losses at the gene ends were 8 bases for V and 7 bases for J; bases not matched to a gene: 4. Here the CDR3 reads CASGLAGGNEQFF. The CDR3, as DNA: TGTGCCAGCGGACTAGCGGGCGGGAATGAGCAGTTCTTC.

This CDR3 is CASSRDSHNEQFF. In DNA form, the CDR3 reads TGTGCCAGCAGTCGGGACAGTCACAATGAGCAGTTCTTC. The V call is TRBV7-3, the J call TRBJ2-1; 7 positions agree with TRBD1. Germline lookup yields CDR1 SGHTA and CDR2 FQGTGA. The J segment lost 5 bases and the V segment lost 6 bases, leaving 4 bases of the junction unmatched. The CDR3 loop spans 13 amino acids. The full variable domain, with the rest looked up from reference TRBV7-3 and TRBJ2-1, is GAGVSQTPSNKVTEKGKYVELRCDPISGHTALYWYRQSLGQGPEFLIYFQGTGAADDSGLPNDRFFAVRPEGSVSTLKIQRTERGDSAVYLCASSRDSHNEQFFGPGTRLTVL.

The chain carries TRBV19 and TRBJ1-6; 7 nucleotides match TRBD1. J lost 9 bases, V lost 1 base, and 9 bases had no gene match. Germline values: CDR1 LNHDA, CDR2 SQIVND (reference sequence). The CDR3 is made up of 16 amino acids. In DNA, the CDR3 is TGTGCCAGTAGTATAGCGACGGACAGGCGGAGTTCACCCCTCCACTTT. It translates to CASSIATDRRSSPLHF.

The chain joins TRBV12-3 or TRBV12-4 to TRBJ1-2; no reliable D call. V was pared by 3 bases and J by 3 bases, with 8 bases between. The CDR3 is made up of 13 amino acids. The CDR3 loop reads CASSFEGYYGYTF. The CDR3, as DNA: TGTGCCAGCAGTTTCGAGGGATACTATGGCTACACCTTC.

The chain joins TRBV2 to TRBJ2-5; 7 bases map to TRBD2. The V gene's germline CDR1 is SNHLY and CDR2 FYNNEI. The CDR3 contains 15 residues. The trim removed 3 bases at V and 2 bases at J, leaving 6 bases unmatched. The CDR3 DNA reads TGTGCCAGCAGTGACCCTCGGGGGGAACAAGAGACCCAGTACTTC. This codes for CASSDPRGEQETQYF.

This clone appeared once. The gene calls are TRBV3-1 (or the pseudogene TRBV3-2) and TRBJ2-2, with a tentative D call TRBD1 (6 bases). V was pared by 2 bases and J by 2 bases, with 12 bases between. The CDR3 totals 16 residues. Germline V gene lookup returns CDR1 LGHDT and CDR2 YNNKEL (reference sequence). The CDR3 nucleotides are TGTGCCAGCAGCCAAACCAGGGGAAGAAACACCGGGGAGCTGTTTTTT. This translates into CASSQTRGRNTGELFF.

V gene TRBV14 combines with J gene TRBJ2-1; 8 positions agree with TRBD1. Looked up from germline, CDR1 is SGHDN and CDR2 is FVKESK. V dropped 0 bases and J dropped 4; count of bases not matched to a gene: 8. There are 17 residues in the CDR3. CDR3 bases: TGTGCCAGCAGCCAAGATCGGACAGGGATGGGGTACAATGAGCAGTTCTTC. It encodes CASSQDRTGMGYNEQFF.

The V call is TRBV2, the J call TRBJ1-6; D is uncertain. The CDR3 contains 16 residues. Trimming removed 1 base at V and 3 bases at J, with 10 bases between. The germline gives CDR1 SNHLY, CDR2 FYNNEI. DNA of the CDR3: TGTGCCAGCAGTGAAGGGCCAGGCCACTATAATTCACCCCTCCACTTT. Encoded protein: CASSEGPGHYNSPLHF.

The DNA for the CDR3 is TGCAGCTGCGTCAAGGGACAGGGCTCCTACGAGCAGTACTTC. Protein sequence: CSCVKGQGSYEQYF. This chain joins TRBV29-1 and TRBJ2-7; TRBD1 agrees at 9 bases. Germline V gene sequence: CDR1 SQVTM, CDR2 ANQGSEA. The ends lost 8 bases at V and 0 bases at J; junction bases unmatched: 8. This CDR3 is built from 14 residues.

The rearrangement joins TRBV5-4 to TRBJ2-1; TRBD1 might be the D (6 bases). Looked up from germline, CDR1 is SGHNT and CDR2 is YYREEE (reference sequence). The CDR3 is 11 amino acids. V was shortened by 2 bases and J by 10 bases, with 7 bases between the two germline ends. The CDR3 protein is CASSFTGEQFF. CDR3 DNA: TGTGCCAGCAGCTTCACAGGGGAGCAGTTCTTC.

This clone was counted a few times. The chain is built from TRBV28 and TRBJ1-6; 7 bases fit TRBD1. The CDR3 contains 16 residues. Germline V gives CDR1 MDHEN, CDR2 SYDVKM. V lost 5 bases to trimming and J lost 4 bases; unmatched junction nucleotides: 8. The CDR3 loop reads CASSQSGTAYNSPLHF. The CDR3 DNA is TGTGCCAGCAGTCAGAGTGGGACAGCTTATAATTCACCCCTCCACTTT. Variable domain in full (rest from reference TRBV28 and TRBJ1-6): DVKVTQSSRYLVKRTGEKVFLECVQDMDHENMFWYRQDPGLGLRLIYFSYDVKMKEKGDIPEGYSVSREKKERFSLILESASTNQTSMYLCASSQSGTAYNSPLHFGNGTRLTVT.

The V and J genes are TRBV6-5 and TRBJ2-5; 9 positions agree with TRBD1. From germline, CDR1 is MNHEY and CDR2 SVGAGI. The CDR3 is made up of 14 amino acids. V lost 6 bases and J lost 5; bases outside the gene matches: 7. The CDR3 DNA follows: TGTGCCAGCAGGGGGACAGGGCTCGGGGAGACCCAGTACTTC. Translating it yields CASRGTGLGETQYF.

This rearrangement joins TRBV6-6 to TRBJ1-2, with D possibly matching TRBD1 (6 bases). Germline V gene sequence: CDR1 MNHNY, CDR2 SVGAGI (reference sequence). V shed 1 base and J shed 6 bases, with 12 bases lying between them. CDR3 length: 14 amino acids. CDR3 in amino acids: CASSYFTGLDGYTF. The CDR3 nucleotides read TGTGCCAGCAGTTACTTCACAGGGCTGGATGGCTACACCTTC.